The 20 T cell receptor beta chains given below trace back to one sample, sequenced in a study of cytomegalovirus exposure and HLA in healthy donors. The protocol was immunoSEQ multiplex PCR, while the TCRdb copy is restricted to in-frame clones and leaves out a portion. Of tens of thousands of clones in the sample, 94% were seen once. The sample was PBMCs. These receptors were obtained from a woman aged 18 to 35 in good health and CMV-seropositive.

This sequence joins TRBV25-1 and TRBJ1-2, with 9 bases identical to TRBD1. The CDR3 is made up of 14 amino acids. Germline CDR1 MGHDK, CDR2 SYGVNS. The ends lost 6 bases at V and 4 bases at J; junction bases unmatched: 6. This chain's CDR3 is CASSPTGQGYGYTF. In nucleotides, the CDR3 is TGTGCCAGCAGCCCGACGGGACAGGGCTATGGCTACACCTTC.

With respect to this clone: In the same sample, other DNA sequences code for this CDR3. The CDR3 DNA is TGTGCCAGCAGCTTACTAAATCAGCCCCAGCATTTT. Translating gives CASSLLNQPQHF. The V call is TRBV7-9, the J call TRBJ1-5; no clear D gene. The V and J ends lost 2 bases and 4 bases respectively, with 3 bases between them. Germline V gene lookup returns CDR1 SEHNR and CDR2 FQNEAQ (reference sequence). CDR3 length: 12 amino acids.

The chain combines TRBV9 with TRBJ2-2; 13 nucleotides agree with TRBD2. The V gene's germline CDR1 is SGDLS and CDR2 YYNGEE. This CDR3 region has 16 residues. The V and J ends lost 4 bases and 5 bases, in that order; junction bases with no gene match: 5. The CDR3 DNA reads TGTGCCAGCAGCACTCGACTAGCGGGAGGTACCGGGGAGCTGTTTTTT. It codes for CASSTRLAGGTGELFF.

The chain links TRBV29-1 to TRBJ2-5; TRBD1 matches 8 bases. This CDR3 has 16 amino acids. Germline V lookup: CDR1 SQVTM, CDR2 ANQGSEA. Germline trimming cut 0 bases from V and 7 bases from J; bases unmatched to any gene: 13. The CDR3 region has the DNA TGCAGCGTTGAAGAGGTCGGGACAGGCCTTCCTGGGACCCAGTACTTC. Translation gives CSVEEVGTGLPGTQYF.

V usage is TRBV18 and J usage is TRBJ2-2; D is unresolved. This CDR3 is built from 16 residues. Deletions cut 0 bases from V and 6 bases from J, with 14 bases between. Germline CDR1 KGHSH, CDR2 LQKENI. The CDR3 loop is CASSPPGLIDSGELFF. The CDR3 nucleotides read TGTGCCAGCTCACCACCAGGTTTAATCGACTCCGGGGAGCTGTTTTTT.

The chain employs TRBV6-5 and TRBJ2-2, with 7 bases lining up with TRBD1. Germline V gene sequence: CDR1 MNHEY, CDR2 SVGAGI. This CDR3 spans 15 amino acids. J gave up 4 bases and V 2 bases, and 4 bases lay outside the gene matches. CDR3 protein: CASSYTAGGTGELFF. The CDR3 DNA follows: TGTGCCAGCAGTTACACGGCAGGGGGCACCGGGGAGCTGTTTTTT.

CDR3 sequence reads: CASSSSRSGGGSYNEQFF. CDR3 coding DNA: TGTGCCAGCAGCTCCAGCCGGAGTGGGGGGGGGTCCTACAATGAGCAGTTCTTC. V is TRBV11-2 and J is TRBJ2-1; 7 positions agree with TRBD2. With V trimmed by 4 bases and J by 1 base, 13 bases remained unmatched. The V gene's germline CDR1 is SGHAT and CDR2 FQNNGV. This CDR3 is built from 18 residues.

The chain joins TRBV28 to TRBJ1-1; D is unclear. The V end was cut by 6 bases, the J end by 8 bases, with 13 bases between. The CDR3 is 12 residues long. Germline CDR1 reads MDHEN; CDR2 reads SYDVKM. Here the CDR3 reads CASRSVYPEAFF. In nucleotides, the CDR3 is TGTGCCAGCAGATCGGTCTACCCGGAAGCTTTCTTT.

The chain recombines TRBV7-2 with TRBJ2-1; D perhaps matches TRBD2 (6 bases). CDR3 length: 14 amino acids. The ends were cut back, 5 bases at V and 4 bases at J, with 12 bases in the middle. CDR1 and CDR2 from the germline V gene are SGHTA and FQGNSA. Written as DNA, the CDR3 is TGTGCCAGCAGCCCAGGGAGGTTGTACAATGAGCAGTTCTTC. Its protein product is CASSPGRLYNEQFF.

The chain couples TRBV7-2 to TRBJ2-1, with 7 bases fitting TRBD2. From germline, CDR1 is SGHTA and CDR2 FQGNSA. The CDR3 is made up of 17 amino acids. The trim removed 5 bases at V and 8 bases at J, leaving 18 bases unmatched. The CDR3 sequence is CASSTPRGRAISDEQFF. The CDR3 DNA sequence: TGTGCCAGCAGCACCCCACGTGGGAGGGCTATATCTGATGAGCAGTTCTTC.

The chain recombines TRBV19 with TRBJ1-1, with no clear D. CDR1 is LNHDA, CDR2 SQIVND, per germline (reference sequence). CDR3 size: 13 residues. The germline V and J ends were trimmed by 3 bases and 1 base, with 6 bases remaining between them. CDR3 in DNA: TGTGCCAGTAGTATCACGGGGAACACTGAAGCTTTCTTT. Amino acid sequence: CASSITGNTEAFF.

The chain uses TRBV11-2 and TRBJ1-3; weak D call: TRBD1 (6 bases). V lost 5 bases, J lost 0 bases, and 11 bases lay in between. Germline assignment: CDR1 SGHAT and CDR2 FQNNGV. This CDR3 is 15 amino acids long. CDR3 sequence: CASSTDSNSGNTIYF. The CDR3 DNA is TGTGCCAGCAGCACGGACAGCAACTCTGGAAACACCATATATTTT.

This clone appeared once. The CDR3 reads CASSVGGTPVDEQYF. The CDR3 region has the DNA TGTGCCAGCAGCGTAGGTGGGACTCCGGTGGACGAGCAGTACTTC. V is TRBV9 and J is TRBJ2-7; perhaps TRBD2 as D (6 bases). Trimming removed 0 bases at V and 5 bases at J, with 15 bases between. The CDR3 spans 15 residues. The germline V gene encodes CDR1 SGDLS and CDR2 YYNGEE.

This clone turned up a few times. The chain joins TRBV15 to TRBJ2-3; 9 nucleotides line up with TRBD2. V lost 5 bases, J lost 3 bases, and 6 bases stayed unmatched. The CDR3 spans 15 residues. Germline-derived CDR1 and CDR2 are LNHNV and YYDKDF (reference sequence). The CDR3 DNA is TGTGCCACCAGCCGCGGGGGGGCCGAAACAGATACGCAGTATTTT. Its translation is CATSRGGAETDTQYF.

In DNA form, the CDR3 reads TGTGCCAGCAGCGGGACCGGGGATTCACCCCTCCACTTT. Translated, it gives CASSGTGDSPLHF. V is TRBV9 and J is TRBJ1-6; the D is unclear. CDR1 SGDLS and CDR2 YYNGEE come from the germline V gene. There are 13 residues in the CDR3. The germline V and J ends were trimmed by 3 bases and 8 bases, with 9 bases remaining between them.

This clone was seen a single time. This sequence joins TRBV6-1 and TRBJ2-7; D unclear. The CDR3 has 15 residues. V was trimmed by 1 base and J by 0 bases, leaving 10 bases between them. Germline loops: CDR1 MNHNS, CDR2 SASEGT. Written as DNA, the CDR3 is TGTGCCAGCAGTGAAGGAGGTACCTACTCCTACGAGCAGTACTTC. This translates into CASSEGGTYSYEQYF.

This chain joins TRBV2 and TRBJ1-2; no definite D call. CDR3 length equals 12 residues. The V and J ends lost 3 bases and 4 bases respectively, with 6 bases between them. Germline V gives CDR1 SNHLY, CDR2 FYNNEI. The CDR3 loop is CASSEAGYGYTF. The CDR3 coding sequence is TGTGCCAGCAGTGAGGCAGGCTATGGCTACACCTTC. Drawing the rest from reference TRBV2 and TRBJ1-2, the complete variable domain is EPEVTQTPSHQVTQMGQEVILRCVPISNHLYFYWYRQILGQKVEFLVSFYNNEISEKSEIFDDQFSVERPDGSNFTLKIRSTKLEDSAMYFCASSEAGYGYTFGSGTRLTVV.

The chain employs TRBV5-1 and TRBJ1-4, with unresolved D. V was clipped by 2 bases and J by 4 bases, with 9 bases between them. The germline V gene encodes CDR1 SGHRS and CDR2 YFSETQ. The CDR3 contains 14 residues. The CDR3 DNA is TGCGCCAGCAGCTTTGGAGGGATTAATGAAAAACTGTTTTTT. This sequence encodes CASSFGGINEKLFF.

This clone has only a few counts. V usage is TRBV30 and J usage is TRBJ1-1; D is possibly TRBD1 (6 bases). Germline CDR1 and CDR2: GTSNPN and SVGIG (reference sequence). V dropped 5 bases and J dropped 6 bases, with 16 bases sitting between them. This CDR3 region has 13 residues. The CDR3 loop reads CAWVQGWVAEAFF. The CDR3 region has the DNA TGTGCCTGGGTACAGGGATGGGTCGCTGAAGCTTTCTTT. Together with reference TRBV30 and TRBJ1-1, the CDR3 gives the full variable domain: SQTIHQWPATLVQPVGSPLSLECTVEGTSNPNLYWYRQAAGRGLQLLFYSVGIGQISSEVPQNLSASRPQDRQFILSSKKLLLSDSGFYLCAWVQGWVAEAFFGQGTRLTVV.

This chain connects TRBV18 to TRBJ2-7; 7 nucleotides line up with TRBD1. The CDR3 contains 13 residues. V lost 2 bases to trimming and J lost 6 bases; unmatched junction nucleotides: 4. CDR1 is KGHSH and CDR2 is LQKENI in the germline V gene. CDR3 sequence: CASSPDRVGEQYF. The CDR3, as DNA: TGTGCCAGCTCACCAGACAGGGTTGGCGAGCAGTACTTC.